Below are 6 T cell receptor beta chains sequenced from a single sample in a study of blood T cells in healthy people across ages. A second PCR, run for 7 to 11 cycles, used a sample-barcoded 5' primer plus a J-beta primer mix. TCRdb re-derived calls from the 5' RACE reads in MiXCR, one entry per CDR3 protein. The data hold hundreds of thousands of distinct CDR3 sequences, with 58% observed a single time. What was sequenced was blood. The receptors derive from a man in his thirties or forties in good health.

This clonotype was detected a few times. The chain links TRBV6-6 to TRBJ2-1, with TRBD2 matching 12 bases. There are 16 residues in the CDR3. With V trimmed by 6 bases and J by 5 bases, 8 bases remained unmatched. CDR1 is MNHNY, CDR2 SVGAGI, per germline (reference sequence). In DNA form, the CDR3 reads TGTGCCAGCAGCTATAAAGGACTAGCGGGGAACAATGAGCAGTTCTTC. Amino acids: CASSYKGLAGNNEQFF.

In its sample, this clonotype was seen once. The chain carries TRBV7-2 and TRBJ2-1, with unresolved D. Between the trimmed V and J ends, which lost 0 bases and 11 bases, there was a span of 8 bases. In germline, CDR1 is SGHTA, CDR2 FQGNSA. CDR3 length: 12 residues. The CDR3 nucleotides read TGTGCCAGCAGCTTAGCAGACCTAAAGCAGTTCTTC. Residues: CASSLADLKQFF.

This clonotype was seen more than once but under ten times. The chain couples TRBV29-1 to TRBJ2-7; D may be TRBD2 (6 bases). The V end was cut by 0 bases, the J end by 1 base, with 13 bases between. This CDR3 spans 15 amino acids. The germline V gene encodes CDR1 SQVTM and CDR2 ANQGSEA. The CDR3 reads CSVEDPTGVSYEQYF. CDR3 DNA sequence: TGCAGCGTTGAAGATCCAACGGGGGTATCCTACGAGCAGTACTTC.

This clonotype was found a few times. This chain links TRBV7-2 with TRBJ2-7; 7 bases match TRBD1. This CDR3 is built from 15 residues. J was trimmed by 1 base and V by 3 bases; bases with no gene match: 6. Per germline, CDR1 SGHTA and CDR2 FQGNSA. CDR3 DNA sequence: TGTGCCAGCAGCTTCTCGACAGGGCCTTCCTACGAGCAGTACTTC. Translating it yields CASSFSTGPSYEQYF.

This clonotype was seen a few times. The chain couples TRBV28 to TRBJ2-1; D uncertain. The CDR3 runs 11 residues. Trimming left V 6 bases short and J 8 bases short, with 8 bases between. Germline CDR1 MDHEN, CDR2 SYDVKM. The CDR3 sequence is CASRMSHEQFF. The CDR3 DNA sequence: TGTGCCAGCAGGATGTCCCATGAGCAGTTCTTC. Supplemented by reference TRBV28 and TRBJ2-1, the full variable domain reads DVKVTQSSRYLVKRTGEKVFLECVQDMDHENMFWYRQDPGLGLRLIYFSYDVKMKEKGDIPEGYSVSREKKERFSLILESASTNQTSMYLCASRMSHEQFFGPGTRLTVL.

The chain joins TRBV7-9 to TRBJ2-4, with a weak D call TRBD2 (6 bases). The V gene's germline CDR1 is SEHNR and CDR2 FQNEAQ (reference sequence). The CDR3 length is 17 residues. With 2 bases removed from V and 3 bases from J, the gap between germline ends came to 17 bases. This CDR3 reads CASSLSTTGGGKNIQYF. In DNA, the CDR3 is TGTGCCAGCAGCTTATCTACTACTGGGGGAGGCAAAAACATTCAGTACTTC.